Shown below are 4 T cell receptor beta chains from a single sample sequenced in a study of cytomegalovirus exposure and HLA in healthy donors. The PCR had 60 Vbeta and 13 Jbeta primers. Libraries were prepared by immunoSEQ multiplex PCR; TCRdb keeps only in-frame clonotypes and omits some of them. This table holds fewer than 200,000 clones, around 74% found once. The specimen was PBMCs. The receptors come from a female donor in good health and CMV-seronegative.

The chain links TRBV12-5 to TRBJ2-3, with TRBD2 matching over 14 bases. Unmatched junction bases numbered 10, after V lost 0 bases and J lost 5 bases. This CDR3 spans 19 amino acids. CDR1 is LGHNT and CDR2 is FRNRAP in the germline V gene. The CDR3 DNA follows: TGTGCTAGTGGTTTGGTACGTGGGACTAGCGGGGGAATAGGAGATACGCAGTATTTT. Amino acids: CASGLVRGTSGGIGDTQYF. Using reference TRBV12-5 and TRBJ2-3 for the parts outside the CDR3, the full variable domain is DARVTQTPRHKVTEMGQEVTMRCQPILGHNTVFWYRQTMMQGLELLAYFRNRAPLDDSGMPKDRFSAEMPDATLATLKIQPSEPRDSAVYFCASGLVRGTSGGIGDTQYFGPGTRLTVL.

The chain employs TRBV5-4 and TRBJ1-2, with D maybe TRBD1 (5 bases). Germline V gene data show CDR1 as SGHNT and CDR2 as YYREEE (reference sequence). The ends were cut back, 0 bases at V and 4 bases at J, with 13 bases in the middle. The CDR3 sequence is 15 residues long. The CDR3 is CASSLVGGRGYGYTF. CDR3 DNA: TGTGCCAGCAGCTTGGTCGGGGGTAGAGGCTATGGCTACACCTTC.

The chain recombines TRBV30 with TRBJ1-2; D gene ambiguous. Germline CDR1 GTSNPN, CDR2 SVGIG (reference sequence). This CDR3 contains 11 residues. V lost 3 bases and J lost 5, with 7 bases in between. CDR3 nucleotides: TGTGCCTGGAGACTAGTGTATGGCTACACCTTC. Protein sequence: CAWRLVYGYTF.

The chain employs TRBV5-4 and TRBJ2-7; 13 bases align to TRBD2. V dropped 0 bases and J dropped 0; count of bases not matched to a gene: 6. This CDR3 has 18 residues. From germline, CDR1 is SGHNT and CDR2 YYREEE (reference sequence). CDR3 residues: CASSLDPTSGRDSYEQYF. In DNA, the CDR3 is TGTGCCAGCAGCTTGGACCCCACTAGCGGGAGGGACTCCTACGAGCAGTACTTC.